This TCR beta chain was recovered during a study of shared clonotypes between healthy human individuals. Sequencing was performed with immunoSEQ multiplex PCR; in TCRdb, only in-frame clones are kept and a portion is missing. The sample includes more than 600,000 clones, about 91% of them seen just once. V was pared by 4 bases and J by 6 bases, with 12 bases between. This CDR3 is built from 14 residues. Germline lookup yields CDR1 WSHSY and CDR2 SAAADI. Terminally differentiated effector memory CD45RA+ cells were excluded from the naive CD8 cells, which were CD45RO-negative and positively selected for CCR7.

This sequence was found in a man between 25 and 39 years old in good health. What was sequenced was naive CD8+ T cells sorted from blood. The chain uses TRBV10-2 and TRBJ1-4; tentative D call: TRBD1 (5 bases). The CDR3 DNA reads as TGCGCCAGCAGTGTCTGGGGCGAAGATGAAAAACTGTTTTTT. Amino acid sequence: CASSVWGEDEKLFF.